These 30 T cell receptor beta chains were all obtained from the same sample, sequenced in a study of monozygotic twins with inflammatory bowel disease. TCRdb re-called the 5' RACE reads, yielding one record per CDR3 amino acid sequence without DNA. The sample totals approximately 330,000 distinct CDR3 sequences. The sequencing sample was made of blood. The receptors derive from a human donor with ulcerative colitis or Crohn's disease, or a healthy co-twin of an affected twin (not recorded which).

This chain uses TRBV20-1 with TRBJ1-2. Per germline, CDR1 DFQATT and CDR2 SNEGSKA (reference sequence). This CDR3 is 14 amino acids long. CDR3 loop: CSARDYNREYGYTF.

The CDR3 loop is CASSLIKVNEKLFF. The chain has TRBV28 and TRBJ1-4. The CDR3 has 14 residues. Germline assignment: CDR1 MDHEN and CDR2 SYDVKM.

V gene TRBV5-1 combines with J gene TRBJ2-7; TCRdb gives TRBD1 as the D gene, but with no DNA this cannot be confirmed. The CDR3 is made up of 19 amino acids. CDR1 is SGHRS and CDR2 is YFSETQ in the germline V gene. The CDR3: CASSRRERWDISASYEQYF.

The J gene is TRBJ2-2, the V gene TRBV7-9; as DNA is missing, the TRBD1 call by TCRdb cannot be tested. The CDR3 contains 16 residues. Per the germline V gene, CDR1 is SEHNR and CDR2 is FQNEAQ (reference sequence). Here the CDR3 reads CASSFRTVPDTGELFF.

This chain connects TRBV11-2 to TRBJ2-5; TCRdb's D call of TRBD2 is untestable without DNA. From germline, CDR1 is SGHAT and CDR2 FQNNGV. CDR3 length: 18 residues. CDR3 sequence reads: CASSSGLAGGLDKETQYF.

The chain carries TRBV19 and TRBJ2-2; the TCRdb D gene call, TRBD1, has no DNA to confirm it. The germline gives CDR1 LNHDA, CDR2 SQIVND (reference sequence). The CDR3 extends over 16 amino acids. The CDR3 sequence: CASSIGTGVHTGELFF.

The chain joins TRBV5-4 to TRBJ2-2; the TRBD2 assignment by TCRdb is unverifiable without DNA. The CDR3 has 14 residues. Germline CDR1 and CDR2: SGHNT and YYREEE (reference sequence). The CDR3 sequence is CASRLLASTGELFF.

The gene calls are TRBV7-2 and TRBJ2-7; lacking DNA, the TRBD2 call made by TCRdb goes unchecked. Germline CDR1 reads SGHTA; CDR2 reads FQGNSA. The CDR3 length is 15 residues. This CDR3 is CASSRSAGVSYEQYF. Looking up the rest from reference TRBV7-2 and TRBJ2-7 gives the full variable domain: GAGVSQSPSNKVTEKGKDVELRCDPISGHTALYWYRQSLGQGLEFLIYFQGNSAPDKSGLPSDRFSAERTGGSVSTLTIQRTQQEDSAVYLCASSRSAGVSYEQYFGPGTRLTVT.

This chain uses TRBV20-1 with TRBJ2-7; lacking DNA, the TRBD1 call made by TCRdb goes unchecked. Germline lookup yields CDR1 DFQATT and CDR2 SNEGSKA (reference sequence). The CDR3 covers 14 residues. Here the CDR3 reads CSAPTFSGSYEQYF.

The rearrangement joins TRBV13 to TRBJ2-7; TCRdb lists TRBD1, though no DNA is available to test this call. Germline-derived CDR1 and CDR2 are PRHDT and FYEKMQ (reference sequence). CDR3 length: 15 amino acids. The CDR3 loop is CASSLVLGVRAEQYF.

The CDR3 region is CSARDSRGATDTQYF. The chain uses TRBV20-1 and TRBJ2-3; TCRdb calls TRBD1, which cannot be checked without DNA. The germline V gene encodes CDR1 DFQATT and CDR2 SNEGSKA (reference sequence). The CDR3 totals 15 residues.

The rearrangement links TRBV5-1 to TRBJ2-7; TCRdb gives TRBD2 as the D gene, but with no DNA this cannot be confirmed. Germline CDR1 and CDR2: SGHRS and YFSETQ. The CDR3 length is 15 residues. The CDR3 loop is CASSTRTSEAYEQYF.

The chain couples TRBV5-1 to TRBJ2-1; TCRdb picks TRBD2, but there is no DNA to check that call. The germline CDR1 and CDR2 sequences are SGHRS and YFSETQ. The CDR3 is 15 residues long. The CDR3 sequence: CASRGGSESYNEQFF.

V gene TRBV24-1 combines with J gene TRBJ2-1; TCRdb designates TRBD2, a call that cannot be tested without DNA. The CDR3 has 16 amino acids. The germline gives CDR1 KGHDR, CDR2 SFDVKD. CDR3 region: CATSDYSGSTYNEQFF.

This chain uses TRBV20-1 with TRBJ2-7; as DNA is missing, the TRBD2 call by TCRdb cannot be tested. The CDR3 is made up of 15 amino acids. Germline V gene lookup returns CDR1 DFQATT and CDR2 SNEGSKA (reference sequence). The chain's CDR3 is CSARLRGGLGGEQYF.

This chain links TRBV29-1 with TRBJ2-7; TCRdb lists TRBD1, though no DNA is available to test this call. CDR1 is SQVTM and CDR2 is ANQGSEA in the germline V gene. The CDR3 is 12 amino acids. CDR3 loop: CSGRDSSYEQYF.

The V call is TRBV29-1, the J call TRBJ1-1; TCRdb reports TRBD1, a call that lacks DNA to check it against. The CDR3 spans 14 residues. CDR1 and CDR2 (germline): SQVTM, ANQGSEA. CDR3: CSVEDRDRDTEAFF.

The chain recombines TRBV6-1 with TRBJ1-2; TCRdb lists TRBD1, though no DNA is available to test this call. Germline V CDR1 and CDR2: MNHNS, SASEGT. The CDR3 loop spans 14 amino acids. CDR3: CASSRQGTNYGYTF.

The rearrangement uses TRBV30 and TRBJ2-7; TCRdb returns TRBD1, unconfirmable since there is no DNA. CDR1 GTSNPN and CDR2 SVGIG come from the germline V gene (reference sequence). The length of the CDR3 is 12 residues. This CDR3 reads CAWIPGIDEQYF.

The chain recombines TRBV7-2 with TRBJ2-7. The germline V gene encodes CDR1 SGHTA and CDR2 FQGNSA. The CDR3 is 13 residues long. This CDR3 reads CASSSPSSYEQYF.

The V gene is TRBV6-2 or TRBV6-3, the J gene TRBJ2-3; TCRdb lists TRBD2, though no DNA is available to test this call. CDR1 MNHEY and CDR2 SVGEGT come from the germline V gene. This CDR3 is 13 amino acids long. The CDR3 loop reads CATQRGGLDTQYF.

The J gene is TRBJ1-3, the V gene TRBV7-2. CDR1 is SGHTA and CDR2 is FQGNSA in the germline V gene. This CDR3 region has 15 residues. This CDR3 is CASSLAGLVGNTIYF. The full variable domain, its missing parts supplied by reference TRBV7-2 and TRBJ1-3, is GAGVSQSPSNKVTEKGKDVELRCDPISGHTALYWYRQSLGQGLEFLIYFQGNSAPDKSGLPSDRFSAERTGGSVSTLTIQRTQQEDSAVYLCASSLAGLVGNTIYFGEGSWLTVV.

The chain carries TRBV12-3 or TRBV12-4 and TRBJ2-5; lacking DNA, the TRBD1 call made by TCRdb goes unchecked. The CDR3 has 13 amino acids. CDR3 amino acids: CASSLGQGETQYF.

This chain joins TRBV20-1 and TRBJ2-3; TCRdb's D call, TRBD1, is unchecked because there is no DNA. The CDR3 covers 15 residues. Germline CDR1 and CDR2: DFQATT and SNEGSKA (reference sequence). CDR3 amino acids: CSARGPGTGTDTQYF.

This CDR3 reads CASSPSGSGEYF. V gene TRBV6-6 combines with J gene TRBJ2-7; TCRdb selects TRBD2, and the lack of DNA leaves this call unchecked. Germline V gives CDR1 MNHNY, CDR2 SVGAGI (reference sequence). This CDR3 has 12 amino acids.

CDR3 sequence: CASSSVGVGYNEQFF. The rearrangement links TRBV12-3 or TRBV12-4 to TRBJ2-1; TCRdb's D call of TRBD1 is untestable without DNA. The CDR3 has 15 amino acids.

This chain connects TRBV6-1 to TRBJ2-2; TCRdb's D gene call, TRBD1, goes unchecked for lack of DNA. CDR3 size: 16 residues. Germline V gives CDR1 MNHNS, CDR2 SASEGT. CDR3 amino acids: CASSAGTGLSTGELFF.

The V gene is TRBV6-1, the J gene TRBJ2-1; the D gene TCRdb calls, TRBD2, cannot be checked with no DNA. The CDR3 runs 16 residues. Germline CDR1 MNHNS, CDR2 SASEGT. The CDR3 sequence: CASNPHSTGEGNEQFF.

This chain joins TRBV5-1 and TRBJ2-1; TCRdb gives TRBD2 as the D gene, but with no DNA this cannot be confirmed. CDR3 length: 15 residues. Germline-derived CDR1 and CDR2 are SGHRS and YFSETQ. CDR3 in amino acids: CASSFYPGMVNEQFF.

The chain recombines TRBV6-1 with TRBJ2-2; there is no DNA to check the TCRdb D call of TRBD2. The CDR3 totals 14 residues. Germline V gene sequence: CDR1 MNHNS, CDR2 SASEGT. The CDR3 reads CASSEGVLTGELFF.